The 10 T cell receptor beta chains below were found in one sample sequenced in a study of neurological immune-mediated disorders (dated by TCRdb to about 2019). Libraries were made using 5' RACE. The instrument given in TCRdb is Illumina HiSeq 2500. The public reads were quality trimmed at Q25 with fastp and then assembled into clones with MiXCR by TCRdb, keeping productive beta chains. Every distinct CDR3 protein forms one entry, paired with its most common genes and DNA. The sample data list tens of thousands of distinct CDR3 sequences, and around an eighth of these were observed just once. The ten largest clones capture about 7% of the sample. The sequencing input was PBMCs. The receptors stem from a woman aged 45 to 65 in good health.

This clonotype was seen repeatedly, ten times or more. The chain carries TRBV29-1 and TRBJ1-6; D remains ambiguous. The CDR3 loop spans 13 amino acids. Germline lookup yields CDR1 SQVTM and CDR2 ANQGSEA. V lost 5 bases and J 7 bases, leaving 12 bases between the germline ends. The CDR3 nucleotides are TGCAGCGTTATGGCAGAGCTCAATTCACCCCTCCACTTT. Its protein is CSVMAELNSPLHF.

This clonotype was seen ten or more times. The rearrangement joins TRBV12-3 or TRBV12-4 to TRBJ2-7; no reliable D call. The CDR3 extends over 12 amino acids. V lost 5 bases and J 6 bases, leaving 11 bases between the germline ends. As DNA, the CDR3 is TGTGCCAGCAGTCGAGAGCGTGGCGAGCAGTACTTC. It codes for CASSRERGEQYF.

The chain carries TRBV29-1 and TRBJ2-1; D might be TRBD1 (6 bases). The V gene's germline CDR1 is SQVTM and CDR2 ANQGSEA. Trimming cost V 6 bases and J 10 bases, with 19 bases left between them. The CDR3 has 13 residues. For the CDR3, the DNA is TGCAGCGTGGACAGACCCTATGCCGTAGAGCAGTTCTTC. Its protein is CSVDRPYAVEQFF.

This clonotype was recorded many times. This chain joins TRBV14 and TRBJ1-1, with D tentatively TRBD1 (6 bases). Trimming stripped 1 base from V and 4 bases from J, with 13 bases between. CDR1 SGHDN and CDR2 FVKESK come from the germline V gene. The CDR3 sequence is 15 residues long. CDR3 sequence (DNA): TGTGCCAGCAGCCAAGTGTTCGGGGGCGGCACTGAAGCTTTCTTT. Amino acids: CASSQVFGGGTEAFF.

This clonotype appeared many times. CDR3: CASSLALAGGQETQYF. The CDR3 nucleotides are TGTGCCAGCAGCTTAGCATTAGCGGGGGGGCAAGAGACCCAGTACTTC. This chain joins TRBV7-2 and TRBJ2-5, with 11 bases aligning to TRBD2. V gave up 0 bases and J gave up 2 bases; unmatched junction bases: 2. The CDR3 is 16 residues long. In germline, CDR1 is SGHTA, CDR2 FQGNSA.

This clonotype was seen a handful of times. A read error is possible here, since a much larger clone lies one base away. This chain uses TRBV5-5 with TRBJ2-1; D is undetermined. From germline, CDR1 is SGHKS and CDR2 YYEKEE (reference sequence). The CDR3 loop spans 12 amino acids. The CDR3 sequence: CASNLIYNEQFF. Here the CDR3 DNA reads TGTGCCAGCAACTTGATCTACAATGAGCAGTTCTTC.

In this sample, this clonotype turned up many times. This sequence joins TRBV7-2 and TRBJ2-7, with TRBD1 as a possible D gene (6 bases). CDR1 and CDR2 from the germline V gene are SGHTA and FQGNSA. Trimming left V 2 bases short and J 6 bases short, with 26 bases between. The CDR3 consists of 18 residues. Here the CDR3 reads CASSLRAPSQGSWSEQYF. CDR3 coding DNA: TGTGCCAGCAGCTTAAGGGCCCCTTCACAGGGATCTTGGTCCGAGCAGTACTTC.

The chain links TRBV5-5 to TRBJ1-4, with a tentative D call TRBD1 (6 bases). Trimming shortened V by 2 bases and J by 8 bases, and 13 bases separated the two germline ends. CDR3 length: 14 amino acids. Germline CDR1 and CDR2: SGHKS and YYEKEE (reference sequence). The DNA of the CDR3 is TGTGCCAGCAGCTTCCAGGGGAGTAAGGAAAAACTGTTTTTT. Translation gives CASSFQGSKEKLFF. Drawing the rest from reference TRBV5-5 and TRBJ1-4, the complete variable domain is DAGVTQSPTHLIKTRGQQVTLRCSPISGHKSVSWYQQVLGQGPQFIFQYYEKEERGRGNFPDRFSARQFPNYSSELNVNALLLGDSALYLCASSFQGSKEKLFFGSGTQLSVL.

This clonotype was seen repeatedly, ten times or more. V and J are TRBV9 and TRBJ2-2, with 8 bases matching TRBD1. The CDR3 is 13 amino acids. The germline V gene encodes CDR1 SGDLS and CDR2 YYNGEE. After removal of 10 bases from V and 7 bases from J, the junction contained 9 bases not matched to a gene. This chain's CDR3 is CAGNRGFCGELFF. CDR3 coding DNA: TGTGCCGGAAACAGGGGGTTCTGCGGGGAGCTGTTTTTT.

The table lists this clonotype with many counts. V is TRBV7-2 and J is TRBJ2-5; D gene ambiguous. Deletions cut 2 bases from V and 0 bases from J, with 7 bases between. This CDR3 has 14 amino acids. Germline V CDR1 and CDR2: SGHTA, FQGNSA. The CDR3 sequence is CASSLYGNQETQYF. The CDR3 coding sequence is TGTGCCAGCAGCTTATATGGCAACCAAGAGACCCAGTACTTC.